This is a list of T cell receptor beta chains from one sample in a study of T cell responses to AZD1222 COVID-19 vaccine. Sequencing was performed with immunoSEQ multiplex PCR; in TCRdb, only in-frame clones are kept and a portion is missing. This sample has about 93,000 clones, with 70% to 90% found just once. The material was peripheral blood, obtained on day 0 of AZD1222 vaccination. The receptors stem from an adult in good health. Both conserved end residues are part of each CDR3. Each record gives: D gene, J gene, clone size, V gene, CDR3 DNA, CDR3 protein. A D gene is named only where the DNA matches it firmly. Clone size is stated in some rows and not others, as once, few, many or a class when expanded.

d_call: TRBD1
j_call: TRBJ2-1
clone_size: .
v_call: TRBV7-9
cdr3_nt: TGTGCCAGCAGCTTAGGACAGGGATACAATGAGCAGTTCTTC
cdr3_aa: CASSLGQGYNEQFF

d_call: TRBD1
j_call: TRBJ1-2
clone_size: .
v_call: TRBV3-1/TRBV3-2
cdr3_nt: TGTGCCAGCAGCCAAGATCACGGACAGGGACGATATGGCTACACCTTC
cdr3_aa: CASSQDHGQGRYGYTF

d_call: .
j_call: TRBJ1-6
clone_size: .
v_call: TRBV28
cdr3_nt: TGTGCCAGCAGTTTATTGCAGGCTTATAATTCACCCCTCCACTTT
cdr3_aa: CASSLLQAYNSPLHF

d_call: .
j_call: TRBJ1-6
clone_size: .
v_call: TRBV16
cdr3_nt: TGTGCCAGCAGCCAATCGGCGGGGGAAGATTCACCCCTCCACTTT
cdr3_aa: CASSQSAGEDSPLHF

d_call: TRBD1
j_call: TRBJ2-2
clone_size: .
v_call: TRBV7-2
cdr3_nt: TGTGCCAGCAGCCCGGACAGGGCGAACACCGGGGAGCTGTTTTTT
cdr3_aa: CASSPDRANTGELFF

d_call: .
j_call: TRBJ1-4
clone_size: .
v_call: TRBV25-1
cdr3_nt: TGTGCCAGCAGTGAGTACGGAAGGACAAAACTGTTTTTT
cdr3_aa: CASSEYGRTKLFF

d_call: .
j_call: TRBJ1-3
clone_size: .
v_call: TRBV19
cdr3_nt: TGTGCCAGTAGTATAGATCGACGGAGCTCTGGAAACACCATATATTTT
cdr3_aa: CASSIDRRSSGNTIYF

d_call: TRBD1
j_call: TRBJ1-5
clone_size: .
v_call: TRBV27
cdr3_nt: TGTGCCAGCAGTTGGACAGGGGAGAAGCCCCAGCATTTT
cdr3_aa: CASSWTGEKPQHF

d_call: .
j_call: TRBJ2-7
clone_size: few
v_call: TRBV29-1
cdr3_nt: TGCAGCGTTGGGGGCAGGGGCTCTATTCACGAGCAGTACTTC
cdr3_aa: CSVGGRGSIHEQYF

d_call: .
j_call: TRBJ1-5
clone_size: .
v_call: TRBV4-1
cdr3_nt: TGCGCCAGCAGCCAAGATCAGCCAGGTAGCAATCAGCCCCAGCATTTT
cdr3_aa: CASSQDQPGSNQPQHF

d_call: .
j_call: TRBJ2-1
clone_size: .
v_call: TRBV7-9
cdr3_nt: TGTGCCAGCAGCGAAAGACTTGTCTACAATGAGCAGTTCTTC
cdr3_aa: CASSERLVYNEQFF

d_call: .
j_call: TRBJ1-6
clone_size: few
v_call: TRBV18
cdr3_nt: TGTGCCAGCTCACCCGGGGTGGGAGCCCTCCACTTT
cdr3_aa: CASSPGVGALHF

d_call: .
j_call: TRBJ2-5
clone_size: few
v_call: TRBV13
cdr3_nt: TGTGCCAGCAGCCAGGAAGCACAAGAGACCCAGTACTTC
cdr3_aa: CASSQEAQETQYF

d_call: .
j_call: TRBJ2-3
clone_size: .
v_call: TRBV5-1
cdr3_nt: TGCGCCAGCAGCTTGGAACAAAGCACAGATACGCAGTATTTT
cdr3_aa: CASSLEQSTDTQYF

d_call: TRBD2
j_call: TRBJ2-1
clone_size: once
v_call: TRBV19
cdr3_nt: TGTGCCAGTAGTATACCCCGGGGGGATGAGCAGTTCTTC
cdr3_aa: CASSIPRGDEQFF

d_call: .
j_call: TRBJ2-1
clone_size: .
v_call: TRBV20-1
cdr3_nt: TGCAGTGCGACCTACAATGAGCAGTTCTTC
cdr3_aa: CSATYNEQFF

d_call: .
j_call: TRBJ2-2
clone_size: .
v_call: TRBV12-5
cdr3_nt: TGTGCTAGTGGTTTGGTAAATCGTCTCCACACCGGGGAGCTGTTTTTT
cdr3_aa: CASGLVNRLHTGELFF

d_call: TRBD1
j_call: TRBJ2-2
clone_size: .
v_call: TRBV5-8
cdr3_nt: TGTGCCAGCAGTATGGCGTCAGGGGGTACCGGGGAGCTGTTTTTT
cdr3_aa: CASSMASGGTGELFF

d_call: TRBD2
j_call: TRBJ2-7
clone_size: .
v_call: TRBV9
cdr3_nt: TGTGCCAGCAGCGAGGGGATGGCTAGCGGGGGGTACGAGCAGTACTTC
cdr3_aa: CASSEGMASGGYEQYF

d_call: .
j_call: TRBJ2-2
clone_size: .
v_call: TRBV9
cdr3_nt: TGTGCCAGCAGCGCTAAGCTTTCCACCGGGGAGCTGTTTTTT
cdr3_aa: CASSAKLSTGELFF

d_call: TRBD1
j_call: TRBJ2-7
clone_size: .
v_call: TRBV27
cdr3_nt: TGTGCCAGCAGTTCCCCGGGACAGTCCTACGAGCAGTACTTC
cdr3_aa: CASSSPGQSYEQYF

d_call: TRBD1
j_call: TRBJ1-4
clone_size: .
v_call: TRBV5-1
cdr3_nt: TGCGCCAGCAGCTTGAGACAGGGACGCGAAAAACTGTTTTTT
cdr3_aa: CASSLRQGREKLFF

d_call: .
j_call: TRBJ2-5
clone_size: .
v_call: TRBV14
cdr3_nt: TGTGCCAGCAGCCAAGGGGGCGGCCACCGAGAGACCCAGTACTTC
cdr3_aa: CASSQGGGHRETQYF

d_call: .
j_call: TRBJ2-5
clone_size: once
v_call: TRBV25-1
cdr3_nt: TGTGCCAGCAGCTTAATTGGTAGGGGGCGGGAGGAGACCCAGTACTTC
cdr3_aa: CASSLIGRGREETQYF

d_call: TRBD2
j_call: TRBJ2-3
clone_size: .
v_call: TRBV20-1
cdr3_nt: TGCAGTGCCAGTGGGACTAGCGGGAGTTCAGATACGCAGTATTTT
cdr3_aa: CSASGTSGSSDTQYF

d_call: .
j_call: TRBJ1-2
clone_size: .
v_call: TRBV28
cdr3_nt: TGTGCCAGCTATCAGGGGATTCTCTATGGCTACACCTTC
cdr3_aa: CASYQGILYGYTF

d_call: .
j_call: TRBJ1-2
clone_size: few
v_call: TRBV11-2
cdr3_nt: TGTGCCAGCACCACAGGGAGCGAGGGCTATGGCTACACCTTC
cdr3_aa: CASTTGSEGYGYTF

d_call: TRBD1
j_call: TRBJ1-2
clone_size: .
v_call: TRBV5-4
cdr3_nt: TGTGCCAGCAGCGTAGGACAGGGGTGGAATGGCTACACCTTC
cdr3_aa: CASSVGQGWNGYTF

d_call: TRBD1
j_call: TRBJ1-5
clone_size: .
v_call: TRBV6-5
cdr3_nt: TGTGCCAGCAGGCTGGGACAGAATCAGCCCCAGCATTTT
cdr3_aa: CASRLGQNQPQHF

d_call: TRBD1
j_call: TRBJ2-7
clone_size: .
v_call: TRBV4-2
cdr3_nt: TGTGCCAGCAGCCAAGAGATTACCGCAGGGGGACACGAGCAGTACTTC
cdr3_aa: CASSQEITAGGHEQYF

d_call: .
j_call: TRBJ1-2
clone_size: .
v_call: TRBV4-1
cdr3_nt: TGCGCCAGCAGCCAAGAATCCTGGGGAGGCTATGGCTACACCTTC
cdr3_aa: CASSQESWGGYGYTF

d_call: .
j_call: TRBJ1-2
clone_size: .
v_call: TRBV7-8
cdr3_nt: TGTGCCAGCAGCTTAGCGGGGGCAGGGGACTATGGCTACACCTTC
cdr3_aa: CASSLAGAGDYGYTF

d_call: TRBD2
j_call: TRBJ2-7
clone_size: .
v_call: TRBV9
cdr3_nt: TGTGCCAGCAGCGAAGGGACTAGCGGGGATTACGAGCAGTACTTC
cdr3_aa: CASSEGTSGDYEQYF

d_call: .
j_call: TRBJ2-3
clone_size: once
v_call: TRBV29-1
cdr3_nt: TGCAGCGCTGCCAGGGGGGGGACCACAGATACGCAGTATTTT
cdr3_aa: CSAARGGTTDTQYF

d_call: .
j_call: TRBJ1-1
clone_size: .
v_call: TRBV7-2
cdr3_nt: TGTGCCAGCAGCTTTATGGGGGGGACCAACACTGAAGCTTTCTTT
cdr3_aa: CASSFMGGTNTEAFF

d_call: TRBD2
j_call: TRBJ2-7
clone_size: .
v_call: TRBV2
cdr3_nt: TGTGCCAGCAGGGGGGGTGGCGGGAGTCTCGCCTACGAGCAGTACTTC
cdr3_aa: CASRGGGGSLAYEQYF

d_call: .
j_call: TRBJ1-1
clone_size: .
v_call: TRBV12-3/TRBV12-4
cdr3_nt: TGTGCCAGCAGTGGGGGTGGGACTGAAGCTTTCTTT
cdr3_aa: CASSGGGTEAFF

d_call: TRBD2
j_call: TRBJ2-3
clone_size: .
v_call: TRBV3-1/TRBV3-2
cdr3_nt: TGTGCCAGCAGCCCACCGCGGGTGGGTAGCGGGGACACAGATACGCAGTATTTT
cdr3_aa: CASSPPRVGSGDTDTQYF

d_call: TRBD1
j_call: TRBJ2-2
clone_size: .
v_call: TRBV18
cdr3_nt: TGTGCCAGCTCTCCAGGGACAGATCCCACCGGGGAGCTGTTTTTT
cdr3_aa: CASSPGTDPTGELFF

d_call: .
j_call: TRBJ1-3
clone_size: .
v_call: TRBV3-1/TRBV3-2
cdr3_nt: TGTGCCAGCAGCCAAGGAAGGGCATCTGGAAACACCATATATTTT
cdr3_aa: CASSQGRASGNTIYF

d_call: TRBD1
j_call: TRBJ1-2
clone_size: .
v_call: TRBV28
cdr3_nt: TGTGCCAGCAGTCCCCGAATCGGACAGGGTGGATATGGCTACACCTTC
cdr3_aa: CASSPRIGQGGYGYTF

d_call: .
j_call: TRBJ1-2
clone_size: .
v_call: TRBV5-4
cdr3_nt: TGTGCCAGCAGCTTCAACCAGGGGCGAGCTAACTATGGCTACACCTTC
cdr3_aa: CASSFNQGRANYGYTF

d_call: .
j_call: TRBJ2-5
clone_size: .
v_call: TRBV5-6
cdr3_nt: TGTGCCAGCAGCTCCACCACCCAAGAGACCCAGTACTTC
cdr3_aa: CASSSTTQETQYF

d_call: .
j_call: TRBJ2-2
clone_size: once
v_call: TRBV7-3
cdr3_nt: TGTGCCAGCAGCCCAATCATATACGGGGAGCTGTTTTTT
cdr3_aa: CASSPIIYGELFF

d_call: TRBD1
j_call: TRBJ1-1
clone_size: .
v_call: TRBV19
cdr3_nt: TGTGCCAGTAGTACGGGACAGGGGGCTACTGAAGCTTTCTTT
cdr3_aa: CASSTGQGATEAFF

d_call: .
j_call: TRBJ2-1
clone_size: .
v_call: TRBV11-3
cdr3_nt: TGTGCCAGCAGCGAGGACGGGAGCTCCTACAATGAGCAGTTCTTC
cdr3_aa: CASSEDGSSYNEQFF

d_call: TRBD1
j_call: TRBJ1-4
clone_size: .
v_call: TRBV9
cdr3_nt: TGTGCCAGCAGCCCATGGACAGGGTGGAATGAAAAACTGTTTTTT
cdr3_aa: CASSPWTGWNEKLFF

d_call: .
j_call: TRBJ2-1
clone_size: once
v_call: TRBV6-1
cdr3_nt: TGTGCCAGCAGTGAAGACCCTAGACTGTTCTTC
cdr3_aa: CASSEDPRLFF

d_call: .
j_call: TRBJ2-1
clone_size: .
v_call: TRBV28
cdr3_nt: TGTGCCAGCAGGATTGGTCCCCCACTAAGCTCCTACAATGAGCAGTTCTTC
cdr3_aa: CASRIGPPLSSYNEQFF

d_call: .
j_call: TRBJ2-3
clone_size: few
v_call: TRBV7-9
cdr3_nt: TGTGCCAGCAGCTTAGTCAGGGGAAGCACAGATACGCAGTATTTT
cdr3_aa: CASSLVRGSTDTQYF